The 8 T cell receptor beta chains presented below share a single source sample, sequenced in a study of T cell responses to AZD1222 COVID-19 vaccine. Some clones are missing from TCRdb's copy, which holds only in-frame ones; the method was immunoSEQ multiplex PCR. This table has some 200,000 clones, about 87% appearing once. The material was peripheral blood, obtained on day 0 of AZD1222 vaccination. The receptor source for this set is an adult in good health.

The V call is TRBV18, the J call TRBJ2-7; D is perhaps TRBD1 or TRBD2 (5 bases each). The germline gives CDR1 KGHSH, CDR2 LQKENI. Deletions cut 2 bases from V and 0 bases from J, with 11 bases between. This CDR3 spans 15 amino acids. The CDR3 reads CASSPEGRISYEQYF. The DNA for the CDR3 is TGTGCCAGCTCACCAGAGGGACGGATCTCCTACGAGCAGTACTTC. Filled out from reference TRBV18 and TRBJ2-7, the complete variable domain reads NAGVMQNPRHLVRRRGQEARLRCSPMKGHSHVYWYRQLPEEGLKFMVYLQKENIIDESGMPKERFSAEFPKEGPSILRIQQVVRGDSAAYFCASSPEGRISYEQYFGPGTRLTVT.

This chain connects TRBV28 to TRBJ1-5, with 9 bases lining up with TRBD1. Germline V lookup: CDR1 MDHEN, CDR2 SYDVKM. This CDR3 comprises 15 residues. V trimming: 3 bases; J trimming: 3 bases; junction bases outside the gene matches: 3. CDR3 DNA sequence: TGTGCCAGCAGTTTTGGGGACAGGGACAATCAGCCCCAGCATTTT. Its protein is CASSFGDRDNQPQHF. The full variable domain, completed using reference TRBV28 and TRBJ1-5, is DVKVTQSSRYLVKRTGEKVFLECVQDMDHENMFWYRQDPGLGLRLIYFSYDVKMKEKGDIPEGYSVSREKKERFSLILESASTNQTSMYLCASSFGDRDNQPQHFGDGTRLSIL.

The chain employs TRBV4-2 and TRBJ2-5, with 10 positions matching TRBD2. This CDR3 is 16 amino acids long. The V gene end was trimmed by 1 base and the J gene end by 4 bases; junction bases not matched to a gene: 6. Germline loops: CDR1 LGHNA, CDR2 YNFKEQ. The CDR3 nucleotides read TGTGCCAGCAGCCAAGCTAGCGGGAGCGGTGGAGAGACCCAGTACTTC. It is translated as CASSQASGSGGETQYF.

This clone has only one observation. The V and J genes are TRBV18 and TRBJ2-7; 8 nucleotides align to TRBD2. With V trimmed by 0 bases and J by 5 bases, 6 bases remained unmatched. The CDR3 runs to 15 residues. From germline, CDR1 is KGHSH and CDR2 LQKENI. Here the CDR3 reads CASSPPAGGFHEQYF. CDR3 bases: TGTGCCAGCTCACCACCTGCGGGAGGTTTCCACGAGCAGTACTTC.

J is TRBJ1-3 and V is TRBV9, with 10 bases identical to TRBD1. This CDR3 is 17 amino acids long. The V segment lost 4 bases and the J segment 3 bases; nucleotides outside the gene matches: 10. Germline assignment: CDR1 SGDLS and CDR2 YYNGEE. The CDR3 is CASSIHSGQGFGNTIYF. Here the CDR3 DNA reads TGTGCCAGCAGCATACATTCGGGACAGGGGTTTGGAAACACCATATATTTT.

The CDR3 DNA reads TGTGCCAGCAGTTTCAGTCCCTACGAGCAGTACTTC. Residues: CASSFSPYEQYF. The V and J genes are TRBV6-2 or TRBV6-3 and TRBJ2-7; no clear D gene. In germline, CDR1 is MNHEY, CDR2 SVGEGT. The CDR3 covers 12 residues. The V end was cut by 4 bases, the J end by 2 bases, with 6 bases between.

The chain carries TRBV7-2 and TRBJ2-5; D not resolved. CDR1 and CDR2 from the germline V gene are SGHTA and FQGNSA. This CDR3 has 12 amino acids. With 4 bases removed from V and 7 bases from J, the gap between germline ends came to 10 bases. The CDR3 DNA is TGTGCCAGCAGCTCTTATCCCGGGACCCAGTACTTC. Translating it yields CASSSYPGTQYF.

The CDR3 DNA follows: TGTGCCAGCAGCTTAGATCCAGGGAGCACAGATACGCAGTATTTT. Translated, it gives CASSLDPGSTDTQYF. The chain uses TRBV7-6 and TRBJ2-3, with D possibly being TRBD1 (5 bases). Germline V gene sequence: CDR1 SGHVS, CDR2 FNYEAQ. Trimming cost V 1 base and J 0 bases, with 8 bases left between them. This CDR3 has 15 residues.